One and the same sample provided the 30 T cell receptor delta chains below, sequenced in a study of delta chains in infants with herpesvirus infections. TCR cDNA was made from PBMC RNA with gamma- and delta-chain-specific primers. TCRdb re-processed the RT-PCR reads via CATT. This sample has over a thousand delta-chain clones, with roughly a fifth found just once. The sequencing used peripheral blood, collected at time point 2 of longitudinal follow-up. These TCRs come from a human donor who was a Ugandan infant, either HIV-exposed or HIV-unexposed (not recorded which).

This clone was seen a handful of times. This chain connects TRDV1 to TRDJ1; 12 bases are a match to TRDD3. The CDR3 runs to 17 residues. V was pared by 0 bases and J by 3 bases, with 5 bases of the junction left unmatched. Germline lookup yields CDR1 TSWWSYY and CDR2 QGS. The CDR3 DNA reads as TGTGCTCTTGGGGAACTAGGTACTGGGGGATACCCCGATAAACTCATCTTT. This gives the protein CALGELGTGGYPDKLIF.

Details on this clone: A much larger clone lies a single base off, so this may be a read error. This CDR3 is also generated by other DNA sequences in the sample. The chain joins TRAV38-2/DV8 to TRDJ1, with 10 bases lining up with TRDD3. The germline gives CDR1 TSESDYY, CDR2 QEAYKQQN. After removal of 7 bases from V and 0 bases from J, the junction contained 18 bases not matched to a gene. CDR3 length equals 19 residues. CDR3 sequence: CAYFPPPNFTGGYTDKLIF. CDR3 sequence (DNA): TGTGCTTATTTCCCCCCGCCGAACTTCACTGGGGGATACACCGATAAACTCATCTTT.

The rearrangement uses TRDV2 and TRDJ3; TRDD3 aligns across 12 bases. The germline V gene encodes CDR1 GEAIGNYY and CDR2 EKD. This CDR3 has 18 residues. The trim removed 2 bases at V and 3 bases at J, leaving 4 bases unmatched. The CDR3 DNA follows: TGTGCCTGTGACAGTACTGGGGGATACAGCTGGGACACCCGACAGATGTTTTTC. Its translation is CACDSTGGYSWDTRQMFF.

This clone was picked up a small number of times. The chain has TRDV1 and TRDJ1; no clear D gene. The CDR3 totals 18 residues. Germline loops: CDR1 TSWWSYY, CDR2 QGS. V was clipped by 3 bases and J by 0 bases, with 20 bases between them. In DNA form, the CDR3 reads TGTGCTCTTGGGGAGACCACGAGGGACAATCTAGACACCGATAAACTCATCTTT. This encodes CALGETTRDNLDTDKLIF.

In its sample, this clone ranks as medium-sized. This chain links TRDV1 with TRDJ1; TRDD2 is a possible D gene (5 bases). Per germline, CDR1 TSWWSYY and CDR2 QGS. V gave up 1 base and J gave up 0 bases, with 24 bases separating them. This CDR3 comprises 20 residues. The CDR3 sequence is CALGEPFVPATALYTDKLIF. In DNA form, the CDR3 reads TGTGCTCTTGGGGAACCCTTCGTCCCGGCTACTGCTCTTTACACCGATAAACTCATCTTT.

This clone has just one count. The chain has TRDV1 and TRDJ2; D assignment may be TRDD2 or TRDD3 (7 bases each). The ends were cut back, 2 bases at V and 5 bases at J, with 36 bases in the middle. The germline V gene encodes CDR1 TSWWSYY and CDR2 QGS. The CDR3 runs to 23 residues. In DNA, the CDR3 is TGTGCTCTTGGGGAAAAGGGTGCCTTCCTGAGTCATACTGGGGTTTGGGTAACAGCACAACTCTTCTTT. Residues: CALGEKGAFLSHTGVWVTAQLFF.

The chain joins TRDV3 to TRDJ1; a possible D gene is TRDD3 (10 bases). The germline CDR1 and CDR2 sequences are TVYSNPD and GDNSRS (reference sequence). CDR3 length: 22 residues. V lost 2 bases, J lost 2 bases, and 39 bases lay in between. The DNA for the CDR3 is TGTGCCTTTGGGCCTACCTTCCTACCTCTTGAAGGGGGATACGGGGTTACCGATAAACTCATCTTT. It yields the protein CAFGPTFLPLEGGYGVTDKLIF.

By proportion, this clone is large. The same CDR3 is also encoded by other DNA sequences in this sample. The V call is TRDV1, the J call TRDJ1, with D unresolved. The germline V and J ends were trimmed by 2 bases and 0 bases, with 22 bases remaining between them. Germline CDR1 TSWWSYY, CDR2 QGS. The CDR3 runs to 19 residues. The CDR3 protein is CALGENRCGPTMYTDKLIF. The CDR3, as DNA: TGTGCTCTTGGGGAAAATCGGTGCGGTCCCACCATGTACACCGATAAACTCATCTTT.

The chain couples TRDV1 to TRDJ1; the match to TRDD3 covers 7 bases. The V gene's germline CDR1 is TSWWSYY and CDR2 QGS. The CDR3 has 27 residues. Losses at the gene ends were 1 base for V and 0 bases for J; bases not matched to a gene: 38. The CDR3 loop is CALGEPGPHRLPNIHPGDKVYTDKLIF. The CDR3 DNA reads TGTGCTCTTGGGGAACCAGGGCCCCACCGTCTACCCAATATTCACCCCGGGGATAAAGTGTACACCGATAAACTCATCTTT.

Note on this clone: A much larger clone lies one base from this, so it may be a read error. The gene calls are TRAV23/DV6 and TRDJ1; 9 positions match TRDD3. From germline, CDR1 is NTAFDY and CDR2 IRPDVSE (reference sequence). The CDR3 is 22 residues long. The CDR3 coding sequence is TGTGCTGTGAGACGCGAGCCTTCCTTCAGTTTTCTTCTGACTGGGGGACTCCAAAAACTCATCTTT. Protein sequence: CAVRREPSFSFLLTGGLQKLIF.

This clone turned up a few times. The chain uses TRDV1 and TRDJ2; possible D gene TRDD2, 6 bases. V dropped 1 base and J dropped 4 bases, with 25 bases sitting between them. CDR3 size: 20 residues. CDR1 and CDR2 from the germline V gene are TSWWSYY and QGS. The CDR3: CALGERILLRLVGWTAQLFF. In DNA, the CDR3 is TGTGCTCTTGGGGAACGCATCCTACTCCGCCTTGTAGGATGGACAGCACAACTCTTCTTT.

The DNA of the CDR3 is TGTGCTCTTGGGGGCCCTTTCCTTCCTCCCCTTGTAGGACAACTCTTCTTT. It codes for CALGGPFLPPLVGQLFF. The gene calls are TRDV1 and TRDJ2; TRDD2 matches 7 bases. The CDR3 covers 17 residues. The germline CDR1 and CDR2 sequences are TSWWSYY and QGS. Germline trimming cut 4 bases from V and 10 bases from J; bases unmatched to any gene: 18.

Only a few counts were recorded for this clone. CDR3 residues: CALGPNSYRPVLGDMKISRIKLIF. In DNA form, the CDR3 reads TGTGCTCTTGGGCCTAATTCCTACCGCCCTGTACTGGGGGATATGAAGATCTCCAGGATTAAACTCATCTTT. The V and J genes are TRDV1 and TRDJ1; 11 nucleotides agree with TRDD3. V dropped 5 bases and J dropped 7; count of bases not matched to a gene: 36. Germline V gene lookup returns CDR1 TSWWSYY and CDR2 QGS. This CDR3 comprises 24 residues.

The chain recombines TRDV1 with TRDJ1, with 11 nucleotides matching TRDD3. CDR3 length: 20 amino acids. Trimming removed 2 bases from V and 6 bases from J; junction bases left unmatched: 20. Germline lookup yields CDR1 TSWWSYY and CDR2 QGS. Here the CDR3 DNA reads TGTGCTCTTGGGGAAACCTCCCCCCCGTGGGGGATACGGTTCAGTAATAAACTCATCTTT. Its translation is CALGETSPPWGIRFSNKLIF.

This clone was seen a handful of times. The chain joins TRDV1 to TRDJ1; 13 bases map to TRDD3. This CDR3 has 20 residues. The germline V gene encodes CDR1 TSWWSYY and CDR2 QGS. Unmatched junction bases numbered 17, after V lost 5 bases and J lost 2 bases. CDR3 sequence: CALGILPPPLLGDTTDKLIF. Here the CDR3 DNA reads TGTGCTCTTGGGATCCTTCCTCCCCCTTTACTGGGGGATACGACCGATAAACTCATCTTT.

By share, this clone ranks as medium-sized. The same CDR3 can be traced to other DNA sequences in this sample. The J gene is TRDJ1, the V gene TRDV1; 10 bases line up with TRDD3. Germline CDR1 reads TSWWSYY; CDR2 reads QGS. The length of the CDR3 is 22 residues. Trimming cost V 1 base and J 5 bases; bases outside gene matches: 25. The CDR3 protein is CALGEPENFFALGDFEVDKLIF. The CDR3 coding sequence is TGTGCTCTTGGGGAACCCGAGAACTTCTTTGCACTGGGGGATTTCGAGGTAGATAAACTCATCTTT.

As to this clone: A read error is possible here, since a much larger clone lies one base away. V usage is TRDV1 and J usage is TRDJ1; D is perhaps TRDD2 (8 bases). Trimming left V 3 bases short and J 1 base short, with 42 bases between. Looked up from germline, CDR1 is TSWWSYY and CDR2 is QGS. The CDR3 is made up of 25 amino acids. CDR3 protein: CALGDSSSYSTICWGLRRRTDKLIF. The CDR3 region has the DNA TGTGCTCTTGGGGATTCCTCTTCCTACTCAACCATCTGCTGGGGGCTAAGAAGACGCACCGATAAACTCATCTTT.

CDR3 loop: CALGSYLFPRLPYTDKLIF. Written as DNA, the CDR3 is TGTGCTCTTGGGTCATACCTATTTCCCCGGTTACCGTACACCGATAAACTCATCTTT. The J gene is TRDJ1, the V gene TRDV1; D is undetermined. The CDR3 totals 19 residues. CDR1 and CDR2 (germline): TSWWSYY, QGS. Trimming took off 5 bases at V and 0 bases at J, with 25 bases between the two ends.

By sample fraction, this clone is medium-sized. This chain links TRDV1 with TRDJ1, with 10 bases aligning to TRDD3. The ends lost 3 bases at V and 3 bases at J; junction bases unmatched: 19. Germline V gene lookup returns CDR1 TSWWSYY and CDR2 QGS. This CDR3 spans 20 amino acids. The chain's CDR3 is CALGDSFLTWGIGASDKLIF. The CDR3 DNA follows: TGTGCTCTTGGGGACTCCTTCCTTACCTGGGGGATAGGAGCTTCCGATAAACTCATCTTT.

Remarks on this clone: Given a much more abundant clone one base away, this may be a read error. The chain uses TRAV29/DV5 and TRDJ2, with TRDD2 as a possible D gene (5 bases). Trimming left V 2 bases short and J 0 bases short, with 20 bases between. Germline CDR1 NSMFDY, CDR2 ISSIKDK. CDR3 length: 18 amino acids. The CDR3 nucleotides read TGTGCAGCAAGATACTCTTCCCTCATGCCCCCTTTGACAGCACAACTCTTCTTT. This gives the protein CAARYSSLMPPLTAQLFF.

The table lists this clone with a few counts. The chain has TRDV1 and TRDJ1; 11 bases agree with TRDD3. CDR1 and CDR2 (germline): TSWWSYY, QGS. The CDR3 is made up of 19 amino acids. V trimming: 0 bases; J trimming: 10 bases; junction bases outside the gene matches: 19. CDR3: CALGELAGYWGIYKRGLIF. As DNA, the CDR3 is TGTGCTCTTGGGGAACTTGCGGGCTACTGGGGGATATACAAAAGGGGACTCATCTTT.

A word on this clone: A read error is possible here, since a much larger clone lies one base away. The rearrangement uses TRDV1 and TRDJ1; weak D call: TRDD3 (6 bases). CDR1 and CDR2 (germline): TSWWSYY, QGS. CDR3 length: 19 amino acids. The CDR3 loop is CALGELKLTVLGGTDKPIF. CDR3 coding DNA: TGTGCTCTTGGGGAACTGAAGCTAACCGTACTGGGTGGCACCGATAAACCCATCTTT.

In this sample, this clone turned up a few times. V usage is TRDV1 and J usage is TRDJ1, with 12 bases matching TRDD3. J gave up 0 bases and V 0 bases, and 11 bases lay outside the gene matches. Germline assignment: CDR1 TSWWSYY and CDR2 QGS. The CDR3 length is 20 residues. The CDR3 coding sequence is TGTGCTCTTGGGGAACTCTCTGGGGGATACGTCTCAGGGGACACCGATAAACTCATCTTT. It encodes CALGELSGGYVSGDTDKLIF.

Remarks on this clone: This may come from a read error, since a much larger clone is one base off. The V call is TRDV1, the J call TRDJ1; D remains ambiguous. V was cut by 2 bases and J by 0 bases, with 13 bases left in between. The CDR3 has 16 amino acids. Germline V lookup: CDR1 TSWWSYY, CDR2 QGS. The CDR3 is CALGEIDEKDTDKLIF. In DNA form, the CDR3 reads TGTGCTCTTGGGGAAATCGACGAGAAGGACACCGATAAACTCATCTTT.

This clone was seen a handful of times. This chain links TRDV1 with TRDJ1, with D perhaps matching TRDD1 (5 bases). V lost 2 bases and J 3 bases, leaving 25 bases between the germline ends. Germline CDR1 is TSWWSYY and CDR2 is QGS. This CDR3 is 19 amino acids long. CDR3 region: CALGEEQLIGVRSADKLIF. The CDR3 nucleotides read TGTGCTCTTGGGGAAGAGCAACTAATAGGGGTTAGGTCCGCCGATAAACTCATCTTT.

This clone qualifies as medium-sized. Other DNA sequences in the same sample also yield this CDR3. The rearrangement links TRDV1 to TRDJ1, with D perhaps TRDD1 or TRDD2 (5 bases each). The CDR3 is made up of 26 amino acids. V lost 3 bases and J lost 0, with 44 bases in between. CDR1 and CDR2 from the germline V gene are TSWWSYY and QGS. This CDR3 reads CALGEPMKFLQRRRVQPDLYTDKLIF. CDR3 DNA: TGTGCTCTTGGGGAGCCGATGAAATTCCTTCAACGAAGAAGAGTCCAACCCGACCTGTACACCGATAAACTCATCTTT.

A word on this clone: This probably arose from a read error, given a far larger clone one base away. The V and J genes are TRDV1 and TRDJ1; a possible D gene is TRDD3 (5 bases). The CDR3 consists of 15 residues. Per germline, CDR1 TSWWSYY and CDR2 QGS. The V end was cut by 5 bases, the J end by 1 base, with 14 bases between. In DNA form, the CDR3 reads TGTGCTCTTGGGAGGACAAGCGGGGGCACCGATAAACTCATCTTT. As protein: CALGRTSGGTDKLIF.

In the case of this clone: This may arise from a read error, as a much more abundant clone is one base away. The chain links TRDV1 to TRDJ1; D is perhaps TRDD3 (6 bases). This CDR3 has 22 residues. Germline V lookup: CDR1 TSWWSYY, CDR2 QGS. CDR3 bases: TGTGCTCCTGGGGAACTTCGGGAACAGGTCTTTGTGGGGGTTCCGTACACCGATAAACTCATCTTT. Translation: CAPGELREQVFVGVPYTDKLIF.

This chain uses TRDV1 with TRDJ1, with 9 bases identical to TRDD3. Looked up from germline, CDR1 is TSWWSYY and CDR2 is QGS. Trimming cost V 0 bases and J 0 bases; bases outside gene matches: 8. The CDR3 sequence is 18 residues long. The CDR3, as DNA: TGTGCTCTTGGGGAACTACGTCCTGGGGGATCGTACACCGATAAACTCATCTTT. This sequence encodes CALGELRPGGSYTDKLIF.

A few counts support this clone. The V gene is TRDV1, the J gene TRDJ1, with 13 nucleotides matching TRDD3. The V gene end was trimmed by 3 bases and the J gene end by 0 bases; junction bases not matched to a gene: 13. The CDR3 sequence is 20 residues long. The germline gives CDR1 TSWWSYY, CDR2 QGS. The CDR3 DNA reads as TGTGCTCTTGGGGACCGGCAAGCTATACTGGGGGATACGCACACCGATAAACTCATCTTT. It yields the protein CALGDRQAILGDTHTDKLIF.